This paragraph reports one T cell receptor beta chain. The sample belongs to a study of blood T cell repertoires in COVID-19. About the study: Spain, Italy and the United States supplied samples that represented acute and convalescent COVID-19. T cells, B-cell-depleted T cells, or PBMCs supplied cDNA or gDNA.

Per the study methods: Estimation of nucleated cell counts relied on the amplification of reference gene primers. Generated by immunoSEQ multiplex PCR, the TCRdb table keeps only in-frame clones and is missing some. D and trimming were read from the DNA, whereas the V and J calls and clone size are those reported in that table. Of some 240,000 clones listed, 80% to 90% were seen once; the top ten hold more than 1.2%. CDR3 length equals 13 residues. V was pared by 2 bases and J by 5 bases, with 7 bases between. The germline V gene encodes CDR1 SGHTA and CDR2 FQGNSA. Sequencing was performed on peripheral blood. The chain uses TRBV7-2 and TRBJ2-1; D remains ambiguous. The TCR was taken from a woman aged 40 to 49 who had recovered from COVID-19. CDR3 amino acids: CASSLSRDNEQFF. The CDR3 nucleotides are TGTGCCAGCAGCTTATCACGGGACAATGAGCAGTTCTTC.